This T cell receptor (beta chain) was sequenced for a study of T cell responses to AZD1222 COVID-19 vaccine. This table comes from immunoSEQ multiplex PCR, and its TCRdb copy is limited to in-frame clones, with some not included. The table records about 270,000 clones, 94% of them present only once. This CDR3 has 16 residues. J lost 0 bases, V lost 0 bases, and 3 bases had no gene match. The germline V gene has CDR1 LGHNA and CDR2 YNFKEQ. V is TRBV4-2 and J is TRBJ2-3; TRBD1 agrees at 7 bases. This sequence was found in an adult who received the AZD1222 COVID-19 vaccine. The sequencing here drew on peripheral blood, taken 28 days after the second AZD1222 dose. CDR3 region: CASSQEGRGSTDTQYF. For the CDR3, the DNA is TGTGCCAGCAGCCAAGAGGGCAGGGGGAGCACAGATACGCAGTATTTT.